The clone carrying this T cell receptor (beta chain) has more than one count but fewer than ten. Its specificity is unknown. TCRdb passed the reads through MiXCR, listing each CDR3 protein once. The sample lists 800,000 to 950,000 distinct CDR3 sequences; 30% to 35% were seen once. CDR1 and CDR2 from the germline V gene are MGHRA and YSYEKL. CDR3 length equals 14 residues. With 3 bases removed from V and 3 bases from J, the gap between germline ends came to 9 bases. The source of the sample is a study of T cell repertoires in cytomegalovirus infection. Study-wide context: Epitope selection comprised recently identified HLA-C-restricted CMV epitopes and well-studied HLA-B-restricted CMV epitopes. Overall study findings and caveats: Cumulative public TCR beta family frequency identified carriers of CMV plus the relevant HLA. It was HLA-C-restricted CMV-specific TCR beta clonotypes that dominated the response ex vivo.

This sequence joins TRBV4-1 and TRBJ2-1; D is uncertain. The sequences come from cultured CD8+ T cells from PBMCs, collected from culture after CMV antigen stimulation. This TCR was sampled from a human donor in good health (CMV status not recorded). Some clones in this sample may be carry-over from other donors' samples. CDR3 coding DNA: TGCGCCAGCAGCCAGGCCTGGGACTACAATGAGCAGTTCTTC. This codes for CASSQAWDYNEQFF.